These 15 T cell receptor beta chains were all obtained from the same sample, sequenced in a study of blood T cell repertoires in COVID-19. Generated by immunoSEQ multiplex PCR, the TCRdb table keeps only in-frame clones and is missing some. The table includes hundreds of thousands of clones, roughly nine tenths detected once. Sequencing input: peripheral blood. Source of these receptors: a young woman with COVID-19, enrolled during active disease.

This chain uses TRBV18 with TRBJ2-3; 14 bases line up with TRBD2. Germline V lookup: CDR1 KGHSH, CDR2 LQKENI. CDR3 length equals 17 residues. Trimming at V came to 4 bases and at J to 4 bases, leaving 7 bases not matched to a gene. For the CDR3, the DNA is TGTGCCAGCTCACTAGTTAGACTAGCGGGGGGGCCAGATACGCAGTATTTT. Translated: CASSLVRLAGGPDTQYF.

This clone was picked up a small number of times. The chain carries TRBV19 and TRBJ1-1; 8 nucleotides line up with TRBD1. After removal of 5 bases from V and 6 bases from J, the junction contained 11 bases not matched to a gene. The germline gives CDR1 LNHDA, CDR2 SQIVND (reference sequence). The CDR3 runs 15 residues. CDR3: CASSVRTGGFSEAFF. The CDR3 nucleotides read TGTGCCAGTAGTGTCCGAACAGGGGGATTCTCTGAAGCTTTCTTT.

The rearrangement links TRBV10-3 to TRBJ1-3; perhaps TRBD1 as D (5 bases). Germline V gives CDR1 ENHRY, CDR2 SYGVKD. The CDR3 length is 15 residues. Trimming stripped 11 bases from V and 4 bases from J, with 21 bases between. The CDR3 DNA follows: TGTGCCGCCTCTGGCGGGGGGGGTAAAGGAAACACCATATATTTT. It translates to CAASGGGGKGNTIYF.

The chain joins TRBV2 to TRBJ1-5; D gene uncertain. From germline, CDR1 is SNHLY and CDR2 FYNNEI. Between the trimmed V and J ends, which lost 5 bases and 4 bases, there was a span of 9 bases. The CDR3 is 13 residues long. CDR3: CASSMSLNQPQHF. CDR3 sequence (DNA): TGTGCCAGCAGTATGTCCTTGAATCAGCCCCAGCATTTT.

The chain uses TRBV5-5 and TRBJ1-1; tentative D call: TRBD1 (5 bases). V lost 2 bases, J lost 1 base, and 21 bases lay in between. Germline CDR1 reads SGHKS; CDR2 reads YYEKEE (reference sequence). The length of the CDR3 is 18 residues. CDR3 nucleotide sequence: TGTGCCAGCAGCTTCGGGATATGGGGCGGGATTGCGAACACTGAAGCTTTCTTT. It encodes CASSFGIWGGIANTEAFF.

This clone was observed once. This sequence joins TRBV11-2 and TRBJ2-7; D gene ambiguous. V was cut by 2 bases and J by 6 bases, with 5 bases left in between. Germline V lookup: CDR1 SGHAT, CDR2 FQNNGV. CDR3 length equals 11 residues. CDR3 in DNA: TGTGCCAGCAGCTTATCGTCCGAGCAGTACTTC. Translation gives CASSLSSEQYF.

The chain carries TRBV19 and TRBJ1-3; D gene ambiguous. The CDR3 totals 17 residues. The germline CDR1 and CDR2 sequences are LNHDA and SQIVND (reference sequence). Trimming shortened V by 2 bases and J by 0 bases, and 14 bases separated the two germline ends. CDR3 protein: CASSISGGSSSGNTIYF. In DNA form, the CDR3 reads TGTGCCAGTAGTATATCGGGAGGGTCCTCCTCTGGAAACACCATATATTTT.

The chain employs TRBV11-2 and TRBJ2-7; weak D call: TRBD1 (6 bases). The germline gives CDR1 SGHAT, CDR2 FQNNGV. The V gene lost 4 bases and the J gene lost 4 bases, with 17 bases spanning the gap. There are 15 residues in the CDR3. The CDR3 DNA is TGTGCCAGCAGCTCCCCATGGACAGCCGTATACGAGCAGTACTTC. As protein: CASSSPWTAVYEQYF.

The rearrangement links TRBV6-5 to TRBJ1-1; 7 bases line up with TRBD1. Germline V lookup: CDR1 MNHEY, CDR2 SVGAGI. The length of the CDR3 is 15 residues. The trim removed 6 bases at V and 11 bases at J, leaving 18 bases unmatched. The CDR3 here is CASRSGPWDREGAFF. For the CDR3, the DNA is TGTGCCAGCAGGAGTGGGCCTTGGGACAGAGAAGGGGCTTTCTTT.

This rearrangement joins TRBV2 to TRBJ2-1, with 15 bases fitting TRBD2. Germline CDR1 SNHLY, CDR2 FYNNEI. The V segment lost 6 bases and the J segment 6 bases; nucleotides outside the gene matches: 6. This CDR3 contains 16 residues. This CDR3 is CASSGGLAGGLNEQFF. The CDR3 coding sequence is TGTGCCAGCAGCGGCGGACTAGCGGGGGGGCTCAATGAGCAGTTCTTC.

The V call is TRBV5-4, the J call TRBJ1-2, with 10 nucleotides matching TRBD1. Germline CDR1 and CDR2: SGHNT and YYREEE (reference sequence). Losses at the gene ends were 5 bases for V and 5 bases for J; bases not matched to a gene: 9. The CDR3 has 15 residues. CDR3 in DNA: TGTGCCAGCAGACCACCGACAGGGGGCGCTTATGGCTACACCTTC. This encodes CASRPPTGGAYGYTF.

The chain links TRBV12-3 or TRBV12-4 to TRBJ1-4; D gene ambiguous. Trimming took off 3 bases at V and 8 bases at J, with 10 bases between the two ends. CDR3 length: 13 amino acids. The CDR3 region is CASSLREREKLFF. CDR3 coding DNA: TGTGCCAGCAGTTTGAGGGAGCGGGAAAAACTGTTTTTT.

The chain carries TRBV5-1 and TRBJ2-1; weak D call: TRBD2 (6 bases). The V and J ends lost 7 bases and 4 bases respectively, with 12 bases between them. CDR3 length: 13 amino acids. Germline loops: CDR1 SGHRS, CDR2 YFSETQ. CDR3: CASARDGYNEQFF. CDR3 in DNA: TGCGCCAGCGCGCGGGACGGATACAATGAGCAGTTCTTC.

This clone was seen a few times. The chain recombines TRBV5-1 with TRBJ1-6, with D perhaps TRBD1 (5 bases). This CDR3 is built from 14 residues. Germline values: CDR1 SGHRS, CDR2 YFSETQ. Trimming pared 2 bases from V and 10 bases from J, leaving 13 bases between. CDR3 nucleotides: TGCGCCAGCAGCTTCCCCGGGACTGGCTCACCCCTCCACTTT. It translates to CASSFPGTGSPLHF.

The gene calls are TRBV5-1 and TRBJ1-4, with 10 positions matching TRBD1. J gave up 6 bases and V 5 bases, and 7 bases lay outside the gene matches. The CDR3 sequence is 15 residues long. Germline V gives CDR1 SGHRS, CDR2 YFSETQ. The CDR3 DNA is TGCGCCAGCAGACAAGGACAGGGGGGACATGAAAAACTGTTTTTT. This encodes CASRQGQGGHEKLFF.